The source of this T cell receptor (beta chain) is a study of shared clonotypes between healthy human individuals. Germline CDR1 and CDR2: MDHEN and SYDVKM. V lost 2 bases and J 4 bases, leaving 12 bases between the germline ends. This CDR3 is built from 15 residues. Only in-frame clones appear in the TCRdb table, and some are missing; sequencing was by immunoSEQ multiplex PCR. The top ten hold about 0.41% of the sample, which has 2 million to 2.5 million clones, roughly 93% seen once. Overall study findings and caveats: The naive CD4 repertoires of several donors were compared, and roughly 5.1% of clonotypes were shared. Compared with clonotypes that all four donors shared, non-shared clonotypes had lower generation probabilities.

Donors had no recently reported acute infections or vaccinations and were HIV-negative. Notes on this clone: Its antigen is still unknown.

V and J are TRBV28 and TRBJ1-3; D might be TRBD1 (6 bases). Sequenced sample: naive CD4+ T cells from PBMCs. Subset noted: CD45RA+ positively selected. This TCR was recovered from a man younger than 35 in good health. Some clones in this sample may be carry-over from other donors' samples. The CDR3: CASSLAGAAGNTIYF. In nucleotides, the CDR3 is TGTGCCAGCAGTTTAGCAGGGGCAGCAGGAAACACCATATATTTT.